This T cell receptor (beta chain) stems from a study of cytomegalovirus exposure and HLA in healthy donors (dated by TCRdb to 2017 to 2019). Turning to the overall study: In an earlier analysis of under 750 of the donors, less than 350 Gb of sequence data and some 120 million unique TCR beta sequences from roughly 190 million T cells were reported. About 310 gigabases of sequencing data and approximately 84 million unique TCR sequences were included in an early release covering several hundred HLA-typed donors. Of the roughly 400 genotyped donors, roughly 85% fell in the genetic ancestry cluster associated with self-reported Caucasian donors. The study was designed to test whether signatures of past pathogen exposure could be identified by cataloging public T cell receptors. The study profiled the T cell repertoires of hundreds of subjects by immunosequencing and related them to cytomegalovirus serostatus. Besides the first cohort of roughly 660 subjects, a separate validation cohort made up of roughly 120 different subjects was used. High-throughput TCR immunosequencing, statistical association of individual TCRs with disease status, and machine learning were combined to predict cytomegalovirus infection status. To study patterns of TCR occurrence, a later analysis re-analyzed previously published TCR beta repertoires from around 670 donors and added high-resolution HLA genotyping. The later analysis used no new phenotypic data to find candidate immune exposures, relying instead on TCR beta sequences and their occurrence across donors. To decide whether each TCR beta V gene segment behaved as functional or pseudogenic, an earlier analysis of some 570 of the donors relied on high-throughput TCR beta sequencing. Donor age, sex, ethnicity and CMV serostatus were collected together with the repertoire data. A later genetic analysis took genome-wide SNP genotypes for about three fifths of the 666 donors and used that subset as a discovery cohort. Every repertoire in the discovery cohort had been generated on one and the same sequencing platform. HLA typing included class I and class II loci at four-digit resolution. The number of donors typed differed by locus, with 629-630 for A, B, C, DRB1 and DQB1, around 500 for DQA1, 606 for DPA1, and around 450 for DPB1. Because of strong linkage in the cohort, a few DR-DQ haplotypes were treated as single units for association and clustering. Across some 400 genotyped donors of the cohort, an average of about 200,000 unique TCR beta nucleotide sequences per donor were sequenced, and about a sixth of those sequences were non-productive.

Findings and caveats that apply to the study as a whole: Because HLA typing was missing for some donors at each locus, association tests included only the typed subset. Compared with the approximately 700-donor mean, donors in an Asian-associated ancestry cluster had fewer N-insertions in productive TCRs, according to a later genetic analysis. At a false discovery rate of 0.05, a later analysis linked some 18,000 TCR beta sequences to specific HLA alleles. Cytomegalovirus status was reported to be diagnosed by the classifier with high specificity and sensitivity in both the original and validation cohorts. Most TCR sequences were seen in very few donors, while some public TCRs were found in many individuals. Because counts were too low, roughly 18 rarely observed V segments, including chromosome 9 orphons, were left out of the earlier analysis of 587 of the donors. V-gene and J-gene trimming of TCR beta chains was associated with a missense DCLRE1C variant in a later genetic analysis, and the association was replicated in an independent cohort. According to the authors, the approach could potentially be generalized to other disease states and immunological phenotypes. A cluster of highly shared sequence variants was judged likely to be a technical artifact of the sequencing pipeline. CMV serostatus was the only immune exposure information available for the cohort. According to a later analysis, most CMV-associated TCR beta chains appeared to be HLA-restricted, and the HLA associations seemed to be driven largely by CMV exposure. Roughly uniform sequencing depth across donors was assumed in presence/absence analyses, although this assumption may not hold. Broadly in line with IMGT annotations, most TCR beta V segments showed up in productive rearrangements about 87% or about 30% of the time in an earlier analysis of approximately 600 of the donors. The study gave a list of 150 to 200 TCR beta chains associated with cytomegalovirus. According to a later analysis, TCR association rates differed among HLA loci, with DRB1 alleles showing the most associated TCRs and HLA-C alleles showing the fewest. In this cohort, only TCR beta chains were sequenced, and detectable features were limited by the absence of alpha or paired-chain data. A later analysis reported that several top co-occurrence clusters appeared linked to parvovirus B19, influenza, CMV and Epstein-Barr virus. Linkage disequilibrium might explain the correlated functional status among segregating V segments, but an unknown experimental factor could not be excluded. Strong co-occurrence of HLA alleles, especially DR and DQ, made assigning TCR associations to individual alleles difficult. The 87-base-pair reads could not distinguish some IMGT-functional V segments, including TRBV6-2 and TRBV6-3, so those segments were excluded. Three of the identified cytomegalovirus-associated TCR beta chains were confirmed in vitro to be specific for cytomegalovirus antigens. In a later analysis, HLA-associated TCR beta chains showed more clonal expansion and lower generation probabilities than non-associated chains that were equally common. A further reported finding was that TCR beta sequences accurately predicted the HLA-A and HLA-B alleles for most subjects in the first cohort.

The cohort was made up of approximately 670 healthy bone marrow donors. All cohort members were sampled while nominally healthy, although unrecorded immune exposures were likely present. The donor was CMV seronegative and belonged to the group of over 350 seronegative cohort members. Every donor gave a peripheral blood sample, and the peripheral blood mononuclear cells from that sample were used for TCR beta sequencing. The Qiagen DNeasy Blood Extraction Kit was used to extract genomic DNA from the blood cell samples. CDR1 and CDR2, looked up from the germline V gene (reference sequence), are LNHDA and SQIVND. The CDR3 starts with the cysteine, ends with the phenylalanine, and has 14 residues. CDR3 DNA is the only sequence kept; it has 42 bases, read in frame from the first base. The trim is 11 bases for V and 1 base for J, with a gap of 15 bases between the germline ends. The library was obtained by the immunoSEQ multiplex PCR assay. The multiplex PCR relied on a mix of 60 forward primers for TCR Vbeta segments and 13 reverse primers for TCR Jbeta segments. A multiplex PCR assay on genomic DNA amplified the CDR3 region of rearranged TCR beta genes. Amplified TCR beta libraries were sequenced as 87-base-pair reads on the Illumina HiSeq System. For the original study's pipeline: Across the 700 or so repertoires, a later analysis counted tens of millions of unique TCR beta chains, 9.5 million to 13 million of which were shared by at least two donors. Raw reads were error-corrected and collapsed into unique sequences by a nearest-neighbor algorithm in which closely related sequences were merged to remove PCR and sequencing errors. To assign V, D and J gene segments, CDR3 sequences were aligned to IMGT reference sequences. Each retained sequence needed at least a six-nucleotide match to both a V gene segment and a J gene segment. A rearrangement was called productive if the CDR3 had no stop codons and remained in frame with V and J, and every other rearrangement was called non-productive. Following IMGT convention, CDR3 was defined as the stretch from the second conserved V-encoded cysteine to the conserved J-encoded phenylalanine. The earlier analysis of 587 of the donors excluded sequences that lacked an unambiguous match to a single V gene segment. In an earlier analysis of several hundred of the donors, a V segment was called functional when productive rearrangements were above 56.7%, and segregating when the standard deviation between donors exceeded 5%. A statistical classification framework was built for diagnosing cytomegalovirus status from the catalog of TCR beta chain sequences. V and J gene assignment, in a later analysis, came from comparing TCR nucleotide sequences with IMGT/GENE-DB human TR gene sequences. Using the TCRdist pipeline, a later analysis assigned CDR3 sequences along with most-parsimonious VDJ recombination scenarios. A later analysis defined each TCR beta chain by its CDR3 amino acid sequence plus V-gene family, and excluded reads lacking a unique V-gene family. A later analysis removed 592 highly shared, low-generation-probability nucleotide sequences to deal with suspected cross-contamination and a sequencing artifact. In a later analysis, a clonal expansion index was calculated for each public chain from normalized within-repertoire ranks of inferred template counts. Generation probabilities in a later analysis came from a VDJ recombination model fitted to out-of-frame rearrangements, and those results were checked against IGoR. A later analysis scored TCR-TCR, TCR-HLA and TCR-CMV co-occurrence with hypergeometric tests, applying a repertoire-size bias correction to TCR pairs. To estimate false discovery rates, a later analysis permuted the HLA or CMV assignments 20 times. A later analysis grouped co-occurring TCRs with DBSCAN, adding TCRdist sequence similarity when clustering within HLA-allele-positive subsets. For co-occurrence clustering, repertoires with fewer than 30,000 or more than 120,000 public chains were excluded, along with several repertoires with anomalous nucleotide sharing. This is the immuneACCESS table as TCRdb keeps it, with only in-frame sequences that have V and J called. A part of the clones is gone; compared with another copy, unresolved V genes explain less than half, and the rest is unexplained. The V and J calls and clone size are taken from that table; D and trimming were inferred from the DNA. Within this sample are 150,000 to 200,000 clones, with about 62% of them counted one time only. Under 3% of the sample goes to the ten largest clones.

About this clone: The clone's antigen remains unknown. No much larger clone exists at a distance of one base, and base qualities are not known.

The sequenced sample was PBMCs. The receptor's source is a man aged 40-55 years in good health and CMV-seronegative. The chain couples TRBV19 to TRBJ2-4; the D gene is perhaps TRBD2, from 6 matching bases. The bases read TGTGCCTCCCTGGGAGGTCTCGCCAAAAACATTCAGTACTTC. Its coded protein is CASLGGLAKNIQYF.